These T cell receptor beta chains were read from a single sample in a study of blood T cell repertoires in COVID-19. The table came from immunoSEQ multiplex PCR; TCRdb's copy has only in-frame clones and leaves some out. This sample has 150,000 to 160,000 clones, with 70% to 90% found just once. Sequencing was done on a sample of peripheral blood. The receptors derive from a woman in her sixties or seventies with acute or convalescent COVID-19. CDR3s include the opening cysteine and the closing phenylalanine or tryptophan. The order of the fields is J gene, V gene, clone size, D gene, CDR3 DNA, CDR3 protein. D genes are given only for firm matches. Not all rows give a size; the values are once, few, many and, for expanded clones, a class.

>TRBJ2-3|TRBV28|.|.
TGTGCCAGCGGTAAAGAGTGGGGGCGGGATACGCAGTATTTT
CASGKEWGRDTQYF
>TRBJ2-3|TRBV6-5|.|.
TGTGCCACCACCATACTATCCTCCACAGATACGCAGTATTTT
CATTILSSTDTQYF
>TRBJ1-1|TRBV18|few|.
TGTGCCAGCTCACCAGGGGAGATGAACACTGAAGCTTTCTTT
CASSPGEMNTEAFF
>TRBJ1-4|TRBV23-1|.|.
TGCGCCAGCGGCCCGGGTTCGGAAAAACTGTTTTTT
CASGPGSEKLFF
>TRBJ1-5|TRBV28|.|.
TGTGCCAGCAGTAGGACAAGGCCTAGCAATCAGCCCCAGCATTTT
CASSRTRPSNQPQHF
>TRBJ1-2|TRBV3-1/TRBV3-2|.|.
TGTGCCAGCAGCCCACAGGGCGGGAGCTATGGCTACACCTTC
CASSPQGGSYGYTF
>TRBJ2-1|TRBV4-1|.|TRBD2
TGCGCCAGCAGCCACCCCGGGACTAGGACATACAATGAGCAGTTCTTC
CASSHPGTRTYNEQFF
>TRBJ2-1|TRBV4-2|medium-sized|TRBD1
TGTGCCAGCAGCCAGGGACAGGACAATGAGCAGTTCTTC
CASSQGQDNEQFF
>TRBJ1-2|TRBV5-1|.|TRBD1
TGCGCCAGCAGCTTGGGCACAGGGGGGAATGGCTACACCTTC
CASSLGTGGNGYTF
>TRBJ2-1|TRBV9|.|TRBD2
TGTGCCAGCAGCCCCCGGACTAGCGGGGGTTCCTACAATGAGCAGTTCTTC
CASSPRTSGGSYNEQFF
>TRBJ2-1|TRBV2|.|TRBD2
TGTGCCAGCAGTGGGCGGGGGGGCCGATCGCTTGAGCAGTTCTTC
CASSGRGGRSLEQFF
>TRBJ2-7|TRBV7-2|.|TRBD2
TGTGCCAGCAGCTTAACTAGCGGGGGCTACGAGCAGTACTTC
CASSLTSGGYEQYF
>TRBJ2-7|TRBV27|.|.
TGTGCCAGCAGTTTATTGCGGGGCGCCTACGAGCAGTACTTC
CASSLLRGAYEQYF